The clone carrying this T cell receptor (beta chain) was picked up many times. TCRdb reprocessed the reads with MiXCR, giving one entry per CDR3 protein. The sample holds 480,000 or so distinct CDR3 sequences, 11% seen once. V was clipped by 4 bases and J by 2 bases, with 2 bases between them. CDR3 length equals 12 residues. The V gene's germline CDR1 is LGHNT and CDR2 FRNRAP. These data come from a study of T cell repertoires in cytomegalovirus infection. The genes are TRBV12-5 and TRBJ2-2, with D unresolved. The sequencing input was PBMCs. This clonotype was obtained from a human donor in good health (CMV status not recorded). Some clones in this sample may be carry-over from other donors' samples. The CDR3 reads CASGSNTGELFF. The CDR3 bases are TGTGCTAGTGGTTCCAACACCGGGGAGCTGTTTTTT.